A single T cell receptor (beta chain) is shown here with its context. In the original analysis: Cell counts per sample came from amplifying reference gene primers. The repertoire was sequenced with immunoSEQ multiplex PCR; TCRdb's copy has only in-frame clones and lacks some. V and J calls plus clone size are reproduced from that table; the DNA served to infer D and trimming. This table has about 150,000 clones, more than 75% appearing once. The sample is drawn from a study of blood T cell repertoires in COVID-19. About the study: The United States, Italy and Spain provided the acute and convalescent COVID-19 samples. Sources were T cells, B-cell-depleted T cells, or PBMCs; the material itself was cDNA or gDNA.

The CDR3 is 17 amino acids. CDR1 SGDLS and CDR2 YYNGEE come from the germline V gene. The V and J ends lost 0 bases and 2 bases, in that order; junction bases with no gene match: 6. What was sequenced was peripheral blood. This sequence was found in a man in his fifties or sixties who had recovered from COVID-19. The gene calls are TRBV9 and TRBJ1-2; 11 bases agree with TRBD1. Here the CDR3 reads CASSVGTGGFRNYGYTF. Written as DNA, the CDR3 is TGTGCCAGCAGCGTAGGGACAGGGGGCTTTAGGAACTATGGCTACACCTTC. The full variable domain, rest sourced from reference TRBV9 and TRBJ1-2, is DSGVTQTPKHLITATGQRVTLRCSPRSGDLSVYWYQQSLDQGLQFLIQYYNGEERAKGNILERFSAQQFPDLHSELNLSSLELGDSALYFCASSVGTGGFRNYGYTFGSGTRLTVV.